The clone carrying this T cell receptor beta chain came up a few times. Its specificity is unknown. The PCR made use of 60 Vbeta and 13 Jbeta primers. The protocol was immunoSEQ multiplex PCR, while the TCRdb copy is restricted to in-frame clones and leaves out a portion. The sample holds approximately 100,000 clones, 75% to 85% seen once. The length of the CDR3 is 13 residues. CDR1 and CDR2 from the germline V gene are MGHRA and YSYEKL. With 0 bases removed from V and 11 bases from J, the gap between germline ends came to 11 bases. These data originate in a study of cytomegalovirus exposure and HLA in healthy donors. Overall study results and limits: A few CMV-associated chains were confirmed in vitro to be specific for CMV antigens. Cytomegalovirus association was listed for approximately 150 TCR beta chains. Exclusion applied to some V segments, including TRBV6-2 and TRBV6-3, as they were indistinguishable. At a 0.05 false discovery rate, a later analysis found 16,951 TCR beta sequences to be associated with HLA alleles.

The sequenced sample was PBMCs. The genes are TRBV4-1 and TRBJ1-5; D possibly corresponds to TRBD1 (6 bases). This receptor was taken from a female donor in good health and CMV-seropositive. The DNA of the CDR3 is TGCGCCAGCAGCCAAGATACAGGGCAGGCCCAGCATTTT. This translates into CASSQDTGQAQHF.